This TCR beta chain was obtained from a study of read filtering for tumor transcriptome and immune sequencing. As for the study in general: Patients were 17 to 20 male and around 15 female, mean age approximately 70 years, range about 47 to 85. General study results and limits: The sorted CD138-negative fraction was a mixed bone marrow immune population, not purified T cells. Compared with RNA-seq, IR-seq gave much higher clonotype depth and reliability.

This clonotype was counted many times. The antigen remains undetermined. Germline-derived CDR1 and CDR2 are SGDLS and YYNGEE. The CDR3 spans 17 residues. J gave up 7 bases and V 0 bases, and 12 bases lay outside the gene matches. From 300 to 450 ng of RNA, a library with molecular barcoded alpha/delta and beta/gamma adaptors was made. Each CDR3 protein gets one entry after TCRdb re-called the reads with MiXCR. The sample yields 40,000 to 50,000 distinct CDR3 sequences, roughly 13% seen once. The chain links TRBV9 to TRBJ2-1, with 8 nucleotides matching TRBD2. Specimen: a population of CD138-negative cells sorted from bone marrow. This receptor was obtained from a donor over 35 with multiple myeloma. CDR3 in DNA: TGTGCCAGCAGCGTAGGGGCACGCGGGAGGTCCCGGAATGAGCAGTTCTTC. This gives the protein CASSVGARGRSRNEQFF. Complete variable domain (other parts from reference TRBV9 and TRBJ2-1): DSGVTQTPKHLITATGQRVTLRCSPRSGDLSVYWYQQSLDQGLQFLIQYYNGEERAKGNILERFSAQQFPDLHSELNLSSLELGDSALYFCASSVGARGRSRNEQFFGPGTRLTVL.